One and the same sample provided the 29 T cell receptor beta chains below, sequenced in a study of T cells after yellow fever vaccination. TCRdb called the 5' RACE reads again in MiXCR, with one record for every CDR3 protein. The table records over 35,000 distinct CDR3 sequences, about 6.3% of them present only once. The sample was PBMCs, either bulk or a sorted T-cell subset (CD4+, CD8+, memory, or dextramer-sorted; not recorded which), taken 45 days after the yellow fever booster vaccination. Receptor source: a man aged 25-45 years who received the YFV17D yellow fever vaccine.

Ten or more counts support this clonotype. The gene calls are TRBV24-1 and TRBJ2-2; D gene unclear. The ends were cut back, 0 bases at V and 5 bases at J, with 6 bases in the middle. The CDR3 length is 14 residues. The germline V gene has CDR1 KGHDR and CDR2 SFDVKD. The CDR3 sequence: CATSDLSGTGELFF. The CDR3 DNA reads TGTGCCACCAGTGATTTGTCCGGGACCGGGGAGCTGTTTTTT.

There are many counts of this clonotype. The rearrangement links TRBV24-1 to TRBJ1-2; D unresolved. V was cut by 4 bases and J by 5 bases, with 13 bases left in between. This CDR3 has 14 residues. CDR1 and CDR2 (germline): KGHDR, SFDVKD. CDR3 sequence: CATSDSVGIYGYTF. CDR3 nucleotide sequence: TGTGCCACCAGTGACAGCGTTGGCATTTATGGCTACACCTTC.

This clonotype was observed at least ten times. The DNA of the CDR3 is TGTGCCATCAGTCCAGGGACAGACTATGGCTACACCTTC. Protein product: CAISPGTDYGYTF. The V and J genes are TRBV10-3 and TRBJ1-2, with TRBD1 matching 7 bases. Germline V gene lookup returns CDR1 ENHRY and CDR2 SYGVKD. Trimming at V came to 5 bases and at J to 3 bases, leaving 3 bases not matched to a gene. The CDR3 is 13 residues long.

At least ten counts were recorded for this clonotype. The V call is TRBV5-5, the J call TRBJ2-1; D gene unclear. Germline V gene data show CDR1 as SGHKS and CDR2 as YYEKEE (reference sequence). The CDR3 is made up of 12 amino acids. Trimming left V 6 bases short and J 13 bases short, with 17 bases between. DNA of the CDR3: TGTGCCAGCACCTCATCCCGACTGGACCAGTTCTTC. Translating gives CASTSSRLDQFF.

The rearrangement uses TRBV12-3 or TRBV12-4 and TRBJ1-4; 7 nucleotides match TRBD1. V dropped 7 bases and J dropped 7; count of bases not matched to a gene: 6. The CDR3 consists of 13 residues. The CDR3 DNA is TGTGCCAGCATGAGGGGACAGCTTGAAAAACTGTTTTTT. Translation: CASMRGQLEKLFF.

This clonotype was detected only a few times. The chain carries TRBV7-2 and TRBJ2-7, with unresolved D. V shed 4 bases and J shed 1 base, with 11 bases lying between them. Germline V gene sequence: CDR1 SGHTA, CDR2 FQGNSA. CDR3 size: 14 residues. CDR3 region: CASSSRSRSYEQYF. Written as DNA, the CDR3 is TGTGCCAGCAGCTCGCGGTCGAGGTCCTACGAGCAGTACTTC.

This clonotype was detected many times. The J gene is TRBJ2-5, the V gene TRBV10-3; 15 bases are a match to TRBD2. CDR1 ENHRY and CDR2 SYGVKD come from the germline V gene. J was trimmed by 2 bases and V by 5 bases; bases with no gene match: 6. The CDR3 extends over 17 amino acids. For the CDR3, the DNA is TGTGCCATCAGTCGCGGACTAGCGGGAGGGGGGCAAGAGACCCAGTACTTC. Encoded protein: CAISRGLAGGGQETQYF.

As to this clonotype: Being one base from a much bigger clone, this may be a read error. The chain employs TRBV7-2 and TRBJ2-5; tentative D call: TRBD2 (7 bases). The CDR3 covers 15 residues. CDR1 SGHTA and CDR2 FQGNSA come from the germline V gene. This CDR3 is CASSRLARGDETKYF. CDR3 bases: TGTGCCAGCAGCCGACTAGCAAGGGGGGATGAGACCAAGTACTTC.

This clonotype was seen only a few times. V and J are TRBV7-8 and TRBJ2-5; 10 nucleotides line up with TRBD1. Looked up from germline, CDR1 is SGHVS and CDR2 is FQNEAQ. The CDR3 has 15 amino acids. After removal of 8 bases from V and 4 bases from J, the junction contained 10 bases not matched to a gene. The CDR3 nucleotides read TGTGCCAGCCACGGCCGGGACAGGGGCCCAGAGACCCAGTACTTC. Its translation is CASHGRDRGPETQYF.

This clonotype occurred many times. V is TRBV2 and J is TRBJ2-1; perhaps TRBD2 as D (5 bases). CDR3 length: 14 amino acids. V shed 0 bases and J shed 10 bases, with 13 bases lying between them. The germline V gene encodes CDR1 SNHLY and CDR2 FYNNEI. The CDR3 nucleotides are TGTGCCAGCAGTGAAGCGCGGGTTCTGGTAGAGCAGTTCTTC. This sequence encodes CASSEARVLVEQFF.

This clonotype showed up many times. For the CDR3, the DNA is TGTGCCAGCAGCCGCTCCGGGGCGGGAGTATCCGGGGAGCTGTTTTTT. It yields the protein CASSRSGAGVSGELFF. The rearrangement joins TRBV9 to TRBJ2-2, with 7 bases lining up with TRBD2. V lost 4 bases to trimming and J lost 6 bases; unmatched junction nucleotides: 12. The CDR3 contains 16 residues. CDR1 and CDR2 (germline): SGDLS, YYNGEE.

This clonotype was picked up a small number of times. The chain couples TRBV12-3 or TRBV12-4 to TRBJ2-3; tentative D call: TRBD2 (5 bases). This CDR3 region has 14 residues. Trimming stripped 1 base from V and 8 bases from J, with 13 bases between. The CDR3 region has the DNA TGTGCCAGCAGTTTAGGTGGCTCTCGGGGTACGCAGTATTTT. Protein sequence: CASSLGGSRGTQYF.

The sample holds many counts of this clonotype. The J gene is TRBJ2-3, the V gene TRBV7-9, with 10 bases matching TRBD1. V was clipped by 8 bases and J by 4 bases; unmatched bases: 6. The length of the CDR3 is 14 residues. The germline V gene has CDR1 SEHNR and CDR2 FQNEAQ (reference sequence). Here the CDR3 DNA reads TGTGCCAGCGCGAGGGACAGGGGTGCAGATACGCAGTATTTT. It encodes CASARDRGADTQYF.

This chain joins TRBV7-9 and TRBJ2-1; no clear D. The V end lost 5 bases, the J end lost 3 bases, and 5 bases lay between the germline ends. Looked up from germline, CDR1 is SEHNR and CDR2 is FQNEAQ (reference sequence). This CDR3 spans 12 amino acids. This chain's CDR3 is CASSEDYNEQFF. CDR3 nucleotide sequence: TGTGCCAGCAGCGAGGACTACAATGAGCAGTTCTTC.

This rearrangement joins TRBV28 to TRBJ1-2; D not resolved. Trimming removed 6 bases at V and 8 bases at J, with 19 bases between. CDR3 length equals 14 residues. CDR1 is MDHEN and CDR2 is SYDVKM in the germline V gene. The CDR3 sequence: CASSPRPLLRGYTF. The DNA of the CDR3 is TGTGCCAGCAGCCCTCGCCCCCTGTTGAGAGGCTACACCTTC.

This clonotype was counted only a few times. The V gene is TRBV19, the J gene TRBJ2-1; 7 positions match TRBD1. The germline V gene has CDR1 LNHDA and CDR2 SQIVND (reference sequence). This CDR3 comprises 11 residues. After removal of 7 bases from V and 11 bases from J, the junction contained 5 bases not matched to a gene. The CDR3 nucleotides are TGTGCCAGTATCGACAGGGAAAAGCAGTTCTTC. Encoded protein: CASIDREKQFF.

This clonotype came up a few times. V is TRBV20-1 and J is TRBJ2-1; 11 nucleotides agree with TRBD2. The V gene's germline CDR1 is DFQATT and CDR2 SNEGSKA (reference sequence). The CDR3 is 15 amino acids. V gave up 1 base and J gave up 7 bases; unmatched junction bases: 6. The CDR3 DNA reads TGCAGTGCTAGAGTTGTGACTAGCGGGAAAAATGAGCAGTTCTTC. Its protein is CSARVVTSGKNEQFF.

This clonotype was seen repeatedly, ten times or more. This chain uses TRBV7-9 with TRBJ2-3, with TRBD2 matching over 11 bases. The V segment lost 5 bases and the J segment 4 bases; nucleotides outside the gene matches: 8. The CDR3 loop spans 16 amino acids. CDR1 is SEHNR, CDR2 FQNEAQ, per germline (reference sequence). CDR3 DNA: TGTGCCAGCAGCCTAAAACCGGGACTAGCGGCAGATACGCAGTATTTT. Its protein is CASSLKPGLAADTQYF.

At least ten counts were recorded for this clonotype. The CDR3 DNA sequence: TGTGCCAGCAGCTTAATGTCGGGGTACGAGCAGTACTTC. This encodes CASSLMSGYEQYF. V gene TRBV7-3 combines with J gene TRBJ2-7; D might be TRBD2 (5 bases). The CDR3 loop spans 13 amino acids. Per the germline V gene, CDR1 is SGHTA and CDR2 is FQGTGA. The V end was cut by 1 base, the J end by 4 bases, with 8 bases between.

This clonotype showed up many times. This chain uses TRBV12-3 or TRBV12-4 with TRBJ1-6, with D maybe TRBD1 (5 bases). The V end was cut by 7 bases, the J end by 9 bases, with 13 bases between. The CDR3 has 13 amino acids. The CDR3, as DNA: TGTGCCAGCACCCCGGAGCAGGGTTCACCCCTCCACTTT. Translated, it gives CASTPEQGSPLHF.

This clonotype was observed a few times. The chain joins TRBV7-8 to TRBJ2-4; D may correspond to TRBD1 or TRBD2 (5 bases each). In germline, CDR1 is SGHVS, CDR2 FQNEAQ. V lost 3 bases and J lost 12, with 12 bases in between. The CDR3 covers 12 residues. The CDR3 DNA reads TGTGCCAGCAGCTTCTTCCGGGACCGTCAGTACTTC. It encodes CASSFFRDRQYF. The entire variable domain, with the rest obtained from reference TRBV7-8 and TRBJ2-4, is as follows: GAGVSQSPRYKVAKRGQDVALRCDPISGHVSLFWYQQALGQGPEFLTYFQNEAQLDKSGLPSDRFFAERPEGSVSTLKIQRTQQEDSAVYLCASSFFRDRQYFGAGTRLSVL.

In this sample, this clonotype turned up many times. The chain's CDR3 is CASSQPAFSYEQYF. As DNA, the CDR3 is TGTGCCAGCAGCCAACCGGCCTTTAGCTACGAGCAGTACTTC. The chain carries TRBV3-1 and TRBJ2-7; no reliable D call. The CDR3 spans 14 residues. V dropped 2 bases and J dropped 3 bases, with 11 bases sitting between them. CDR1 LGHDT and CDR2 YNNKEL come from the germline V gene (reference sequence).

This chain joins TRBV3-1 and TRBJ1-2; maybe TRBD1 (6 bases). Between the trimmed V and J ends, which lost 0 bases and 4 bases, there was a span of 12 bases. Germline V gene lookup returns CDR1 LGHDT and CDR2 YNNKEL (reference sequence). The CDR3 is made up of 15 amino acids. The CDR3 here is CASSQDSQGRYGYTF. As DNA, the CDR3 is TGTGCCAGCAGCCAAGATTCACAGGGTCGCTATGGCTACACCTTC.

This clonotype was counted at least ten times. The chain links TRBV7-2 to TRBJ2-5; D unclear. From germline, CDR1 is SGHTA and CDR2 FQGNSA. The CDR3 is 11 amino acids. Trimming left V 6 bases short and J 4 bases short, with 6 bases between. The CDR3 spells CASSQGETQYF. CDR3 sequence (DNA): TGTGCCAGCAGTCAAGGAGAGACCCAGTACTTC.

There are many counts of this clonotype. The chain links TRBV10-3 to TRBJ2-5; 12 bases map to TRBD2. The CDR3 length is 15 residues. The J segment lost 5 bases and the V segment lost 10 bases, leaving 11 bases of the junction unmatched. Germline CDR1 and CDR2: ENHRY and SYGVKD. The CDR3 bases are TGTGCCACGGAGGCCGGGACTAGCGGGCTGGAGACCCAGTACTTC. This gives the protein CATEAGTSGLETQYF.

The genes are TRBV10-3 and TRBJ1-5, with a weak D call TRBD1 (6 bases). The CDR3 contains 13 residues. CDR1 is ENHRY and CDR2 is SYGVKD in the germline V gene. V shed 6 bases and J shed 9 bases, with 15 bases lying between them. The CDR3 region is CAISPKQGWPQHF. In DNA, the CDR3 is TGTGCCATCAGCCCAAAACAGGGCTGGCCCCAGCATTTT.

This clonotype was recorded a few times. The V gene is TRBV20-1, the J gene TRBJ1-1, with unresolved D. From germline, CDR1 is DFQATT and CDR2 SNEGSKA (reference sequence). Trimming stripped 0 bases from V and 0 bases from J, with 14 bases between. CDR3 length: 16 residues. The CDR3 loop reads CSARDRRRALNTEAFF. CDR3 DNA: TGCAGTGCTAGAGATCGTAGGAGGGCGCTGAACACTGAAGCTTTCTTT.

The table lists this clonotype with many counts. The chain recombines TRBV7-9 with TRBJ1-4, with 10 bases that match TRBD1. The germline CDR1 and CDR2 sequences are SEHNR and FQNEAQ (reference sequence). The CDR3 length is 15 residues. The V segment lost 4 bases and the J segment 8 bases; nucleotides outside the gene matches: 7. DNA of the CDR3: TGTGCCAGCAGCTCCTCCGGGACAGGGGTGGAAAAACTGTTTTTT. Amino acid sequence: CASSSSGTGVEKLFF.

This clonotype was picked up many times. The J gene is TRBJ2-3, the V gene TRBV7-2; tentatively, D is TRBD1 or TRBD2 (6 bases each). The germline CDR1 and CDR2 sequences are SGHTA and FQGNSA. The CDR3 runs 15 residues. V lost 11 bases, J lost 2 bases, and 20 bases lay in between. The CDR3 nucleotides read TGTGCCGGTAGAAAAGATTCGGGGGCCACAGATACGCAGTATTTT. Translated, it gives CAGRKDSGATDTQYF.